A single sample is the source of the 29 T cell receptor beta chains below, sequenced in a study of sequential checkpoint blockade in melanoma. Generated by immunoSEQ multiplex PCR, the TCRdb table keeps only in-frame clones and is missing some. The sample comprises roughly 9,600 clones, 27% of which are singletons, and 20% to 25% rests with the top ten. Treatment of the sample: randomized to nivolumab then ipilimumab (arm A) or the reverse (arm B). Sequencing was performed on tumor tissue (inferred from file names), taken from a patient given nivolumab and ipilimumab in sequence. The origin of the receptors is a human donor with melanoma.

The chain carries TRBV11-3 and TRBJ1-2, with 7 nucleotides matching TRBD1. CDR1 is SGHNT and CDR2 is YENEEA in the germline V gene. V lost 3 bases to trimming and J lost 3 bases; unmatched junction nucleotides: 7. This CDR3 contains 15 residues. CDR3 sequence (DNA): TGTGCCAGCAGCTTCCTAACTACAGGGGACTATGGCTACACCTTC. It yields the protein CASSFLTTGDYGYTF. Variable domain in full (rest from reference TRBV11-3 and TRBJ1-2): EAGVVQSPRYKIIEKKQPVAFWCNPISGHNTLYWYLQNLGQGPELLIRYENEEAVDDSQLPKDRFSAERLKGVDSTLKIQPAELGDSAVYLCASSFLTTGDYGYTFGSGTRLTVV.

This clone was seen more than once but under ten times. The chain couples TRBV28 to TRBJ2-1, with D unresolved. Trimming pared 3 bases from V and 9 bases from J, leaving 9 bases between. CDR1 MDHEN and CDR2 SYDVKM come from the germline V gene. CDR3 length: 12 residues. The CDR3 DNA reads as TGTGCCAGCAGTTTGTTATTTGGTGAGCAGTTCTTC. Residues: CASSLLFGEQFF.

CDR3 sequence (DNA): TGTGCCAGCAGCTTAATCGCAGGGCGGGCGTCTAACTATGGCTACACCTTC. It codes for CASSLIAGRASNYGYTF. The chain carries TRBV11-3 and TRBJ1-2; D is possibly TRBD1 (5 bases). The CDR3 covers 17 residues. Germline V gene sequence: CDR1 SGHNT, CDR2 YENEEA. Trimming left V 2 bases short and J 0 bases short, with 16 bases between. Full variable domain (outside the CDR3, taken from reference TRBV11-3 and TRBJ1-2): EAGVVQSPRYKIIEKKQPVAFWCNPISGHNTLYWYLQNLGQGPELLIRYENEEAVDDSQLPKDRFSAERLKGVDSTLKIQPAELGDSAVYLCASSLIAGRASNYGYTFGSGTRLTVV.

This chain uses TRBV11-3 with TRBJ1-2, with a weak D call TRBD1 (5 bases). Germline CDR1 is SGHNT and CDR2 is YENEEA. The CDR3 contains 15 residues. Trimming shortened V by 6 bases and J by 8 bases, and 22 bases separated the two germline ends. CDR3 coding DNA: TGTGCCAGCAGACCGCAGGGCGGCGTTAAACCGGGCTACACCTTC. Residues: CASRPQGGVKPGYTF.

This clone was recorded at least ten times. The rearrangement uses TRBV11-3 and TRBJ1-2; D remains ambiguous. V shed 1 base and J shed 8 bases, with 14 bases lying between them. The CDR3 sequence is 14 residues long. Germline CDR1 reads SGHNT; CDR2 reads YENEEA. CDR3 nucleotides: TGTGCCAGCAGCTTAGTTCAGGAGGTGCAGGGCTACACCTTC. The encoded protein is CASSLVQEVQGYTF. Variable domain in full (rest from reference TRBV11-3 and TRBJ1-2): EAGVVQSPRYKIIEKKQPVAFWCNPISGHNTLYWYLQNLGQGPELLIRYENEEAVDDSQLPKDRFSAERLKGVDSTLKIQPAELGDSAVYLCASSLVQEVQGYTFGSGTRLTVV.

The table lists this clone with a few counts. This rearrangement joins TRBV28 to TRBJ1-1; possible D gene TRBD1, 6 bases. Germline loops: CDR1 MDHEN, CDR2 SYDVKM. The germline V and J ends were trimmed by 6 bases and 2 bases, with 13 bases remaining between them. CDR3 length equals 14 residues. The DNA for the CDR3 is TGTGCCAGCAGGAATACAGGGTTAAACACTGAAGCTTTCTTT. This sequence encodes CASRNTGLNTEAFF.

There are many counts of this clone. The chain recombines TRBV7-4 with TRBJ1-5; no clear D. Per germline, CDR1 SGHVT and CDR2 SQSDAQ. CDR3 length: 13 amino acids. Deletions cut 5 bases from V and 5 bases from J, with 10 bases between. The CDR3 sequence: CASSQQSHQPQHF. The CDR3 DNA follows: TGTGCCAGCAGCCAACAGAGTCATCAGCCCCAGCATTTT. The full variable domain, in which reference TRBV7-4 and TRBJ1-5 provide the parts outside the CDR3, is GAGVSQSPRYKVAKRGRDVALRCDSISGHVTLYWYRQTLGQGSEVLTYSQSDAQRDKSGRPSGRFSAERPERSVSTLKIQRTEQGDSAVYLCASSQQSHQPQHFGDGTRLSIL.

J is TRBJ1-2 and V is TRBV29-1, with a weak D call TRBD1 (5 bases). Per the germline V gene, CDR1 is SQVTM and CDR2 is ANQGSEA. Trimming removed 4 bases from V and 5 bases from J, with 14 bases in between. The length of the CDR3 is 13 residues. CDR3 in DNA: TGCAGCGTTGGGGGAGGGGCGGGATATGGCTACACCTTC. The encoded protein is CSVGGGAGYGYTF. Full variable domain (missing parts from reference TRBV29-1 and TRBJ1-2): SAVISQKPSRDICQRGTSLTIQCQVDSQVTMMFWYRQQPGQSLTLIATANQGSEATYESGFVIDKFPISRPNLTFSTLTVSNMSPEDSSIYLCSVGGGAGYGYTFGSGTRLTVV.

The V and J genes are TRBV6-8 and TRBJ1-1; no clear D. Germline CDR1 is MNHGY and CDR2 is SAAAGT. The CDR3 has 15 amino acids. Between the trimmed V and J ends, which lost 5 bases and 4 bases, there was a span of 17 bases. The CDR3 sequence is CASSRGDGDGTEAFF. The CDR3 bases are TGTGCCAGCAGTCGAGGTGATGGGGATGGCACTGAAGCTTTCTTT.

This clone has more than one count but fewer than ten. The chain carries TRBV6-8 and TRBJ2-1; 14 bases agree with TRBD2. CDR3 size: 14 residues. The germline CDR1 and CDR2 sequences are MNHGY and SAAAGT. Trimming removed 6 bases from V and 7 bases from J; junction bases left unmatched: 2. The CDR3, as DNA: TGTGCCAGCAGAAGGACTAGCGGGGGGAATGAGCAGTTCTTC. Encoded protein: CASRRTSGGNEQFF.

This chain connects TRBV5-1 to TRBJ2-7; TRBD1 matches 11 bases. This CDR3 region has 15 residues. Germline V CDR1 and CDR2: SGHRS, YFSETQ. J lost 4 bases, V lost 0 bases, and 3 bases had no gene match. The CDR3 nucleotides read TGCGCCAGCAGCTTGGACGGGACAGGGGGTTACGAGCAGTACTTC. It specifies CASSLDGTGGYEQYF.

This clone came up once. The V gene is TRBV18, the J gene TRBJ1-6, with D unresolved. This CDR3 has 15 amino acids. Germline V gives CDR1 KGHSH, CDR2 LQKENI. The V gene lost 6 bases and the J gene lost 6 bases, with 15 bases spanning the gap. CDR3 coding DNA: TGTGCCAGCTCCCAAACCCCGGATTTTAATTCACCCCTCCACTTT. Its translation is CASSQTPDFNSPLHF.

The table lists this clone with a few counts. DNA of the CDR3: TGCGCCAGCAGTGAGTCTCCGGATACGCAGTATTTT. Protein sequence: CASSESPDTQYF. This rearrangement joins TRBV10-2 to TRBJ2-3; D ambiguous. V was cut by 0 bases and J by 6 bases, with 4 bases left in between. Per germline, CDR1 WSHSY and CDR2 SAAADI. CDR3 length equals 12 residues.

V is TRBV6-8 and J is TRBJ1-6; no firm D call. Germline CDR1 and CDR2: MNHGY and SAAAGT. V was cut by 1 base and J by 9 bases, with 13 bases left in between. This CDR3 spans 15 amino acids. DNA of the CDR3: TGTGCCAGCAGTTACTATTTAAGTGAGGGTTCACCCCTCCACTTT. Translation gives CASSYYLSEGSPLHF.

This clone was recorded many times. The chain combines TRBV11-3 with TRBJ1-3; no definite D call. This CDR3 is built from 15 residues. Germline V gene sequence: CDR1 SGHNT, CDR2 YENEEA. V lost 5 bases and J 1 base, leaving 12 bases between the germline ends. The CDR3 DNA sequence: TGTGCCAGCAGCCGAGACGGAAATTCTGGAAACACCATATATTTT. This translates into CASSRDGNSGNTIYF.

This clone came up once. V gene TRBV19 combines with J gene TRBJ2-1; 7 bases agree with TRBD2. Germline loops: CDR1 LNHDA, CDR2 SQIVND (reference sequence). The length of the CDR3 is 12 residues. Trimming removed 6 bases from V and 10 bases from J; junction bases left unmatched: 6. DNA for the CDR3: TGTGCCAGTAGCGCTAGCGGAAGAGAGCAGTTCTTC. This encodes CASSASGREQFF.

The gene calls are TRBV19 and TRBJ1-6, with TRBD1 as a possible D gene (5 bases). Trimming pared 4 bases from V and 7 bases from J, leaving 17 bases between. From germline, CDR1 is LNHDA and CDR2 SQIVND (reference sequence). The CDR3 is 16 amino acids. CDR3 sequence reads: CASSTYKGIGNSPLHF. CDR3 in DNA: TGTGCCAGTAGTACCTATAAGGGGATAGGGAATTCACCCCTCCACTTT. Combining the CDR3 with reference TRBV19 and TRBJ1-6 gives the whole variable domain DGGITQSPKYLFRKEGQNVTLSCEQNLNHDAMYWYRQDPGQGLRLIYYSQIVNDFQKGDIAEGYSVSREKKESFPLTVTSAQKNPTAFYLCASSTYKGIGNSPLHFGNGTRLTVT.

This chain joins TRBV9 and TRBJ2-1, with TRBD2 matching 7 bases. The CDR3 runs to 13 residues. J lost 9 bases, V lost 4 bases, and 7 bases had no gene match. The germline gives CDR1 SGDLS, CDR2 YYNGEE. CDR3 loop: CASSFGTNLEQFF. The CDR3 DNA reads as TGTGCCAGCAGCTTCGGGACTAATCTTGAGCAGTTCTTC.

The chain combines TRBV29-1 with TRBJ1-1; D is uncertain. The ends were cut back, 7 bases at V and 4 bases at J, with 13 bases in the middle. The CDR3 is made up of 12 amino acids. From germline, CDR1 is SQVTM and CDR2 ANQGSEA. The CDR3 loop is CSAALTGTEAFF. For the CDR3, the DNA is TGCAGCGCTGCATTGACGGGCACTGAAGCTTTCTTT. The entire variable domain, with the rest obtained from reference TRBV29-1 and TRBJ1-1, is as follows: SAVISQKPSRDICQRGTSLTIQCQVDSQVTMMFWYRQQPGQSLTLIATANQGSEATYESGFVIDKFPISRPNLTFSTLTVSNMSPEDSSIYLCSAALTGTEAFFGQGTRLTVV.

The chain employs TRBV18 and TRBJ1-6; D is perhaps TRBD1 (6 bases). CDR3 length: 13 amino acids. The ends were cut back, 9 bases at V and 7 bases at J, with 13 bases in the middle. Looked up from germline, CDR1 is KGHSH and CDR2 is LQKENI. CDR3 bases: TGTGCCAGTAGGACAGAACGAAATTCACCCCTCCACTTT. Translation gives CASRTERNSPLHF.

The chain couples TRBV15 to TRBJ1-3, with D possibly TRBD1 on 6 matching bases. Deletions cut 8 bases from V and 3 bases from J, with 14 bases between. The CDR3 has 14 residues. In germline, CDR1 is LNHNV, CDR2 YYDKDF (reference sequence). The DNA for the CDR3 is TGTGCCACCCGGACAGAGGTTCATGGAAACACCATATATTTT. Encoded protein: CATRTEVHGNTIYF. Combining the CDR3 with reference TRBV15 and TRBJ1-3 gives the whole variable domain DAMVIQNPRYQVTQFGKPVTLSCSQTLNHNVMYWYQQKSSQAPKLLFHYYDKDFNNEADTPDNFQSRRPNTSFCFLDIRSPGLGDTAMYLCATRTEVHGNTIYFGEGSWLTVV.

The V gene is TRBV10-2, the J gene TRBJ1-1; possibly TRBD1 for D (5 bases). The CDR3 is 16 amino acids. The V gene's germline CDR1 is WSHSY and CDR2 SAAADI. Trimming cost V 6 bases and J 0 bases, with 17 bases left between them. Here the CDR3 reads CASSTTAPLMNTEAFF. The CDR3 DNA reads TGCGCCAGCAGCACGACAGCGCCCCTTATGAACACTGAAGCTTTCTTT.

This clone has only a few counts. The genes are TRBV6-8 and TRBJ1-6, with 7 bases that match TRBD1. The V gene end was trimmed by 7 bases and the J gene end by 8 bases; junction bases not matched to a gene: 11. The CDR3 spans 15 residues. Germline lookup yields CDR1 MNHGY and CDR2 SAAAGT. The CDR3 is CASTYLQGVDSPLHF. The CDR3 bases are TGTGCCAGCACCTACCTTCAGGGGGTCGATTCACCCCTCCACTTT.

The rearrangement links TRBV5-1 to TRBJ2-3, with TRBD2 matching 7 bases. Germline V CDR1 and CDR2: SGHRS, YFSETQ. V was pared by 3 bases and J by 7 bases, with 14 bases of the junction left unmatched. This CDR3 contains 16 residues. The CDR3 DNA sequence: TGCGCCAGCAGCTACCCCCCAAGCGGGGAGAGGAATACGCAGTATTTT. Its protein product is CASSYPPSGERNTQYF.

This clone was found a few times. One end of the junction varies from germline; a read error may be responsible. The chain combines TRBV6-8 with TRBJ1-5; D perhaps matches TRBD1 (6 bases). This CDR3 contains 14 residues. The germline CDR1 and CDR2 sequences are MNHGY and SAAAGT. Here the CDR3 reads CATSGRGVNQPQHF. CDR3 coding DNA: TGTGCCACCAGTGGGAGGGGGGTCAATCAGCCCCAGCATTTT.

This clone has more than one count but fewer than ten. This chain connects TRBV6-8 to TRBJ1-1; maybe TRBD1 (5 bases). Germline-derived CDR1 and CDR2 are MNHGY and SAAAGT. Trimming removed 0 bases from V and 6 bases from J, with 8 bases in between. The CDR3 sequence is 13 residues long. The CDR3 spells CASSYSTGAEAFF. DNA of the CDR3: TGTGCCAGCAGTTACTCGACGGGGGCTGAAGCTTTCTTT.

The chain combines TRBV5-1 with TRBJ2-2, with 8 bases lining up with TRBD1. The trim removed 3 bases at V and 1 base at J, leaving 2 bases unmatched. CDR1 is SGHRS and CDR2 is YFSETQ in the germline V gene. The CDR3 is made up of 15 amino acids. DNA for the CDR3: TGCGCCAGCAGCTCGACAGGGGAGAACACCGGGGAGCTGTTTTTT. Amino acid sequence: CASSSTGENTGELFF.

This chain links TRBV19 with TRBJ1-5; D perhaps matches TRBD1 (6 bases). There are 15 residues in the CDR3. V lost 5 bases and J 0 bases, leaving 11 bases between the germline ends. Germline V gene data show CDR1 as LNHDA and CDR2 as SQIVND (reference sequence). The CDR3 region has the DNA TGTGCCAGTAGTGTTCTGGGGGCTAGCAATCAGCCCCAGCATTTT. Translated, it gives CASSVLGASNQPQHF.

This clone occurred a few times. The V and J genes are TRBV28 and TRBJ1-2; TRBD1 matches at 8 bases. CDR1 is MDHEN, CDR2 SYDVKM, per germline. The CDR3 extends over 16 amino acids. The V and J ends lost 6 bases and 4 bases, in that order; junction bases with no gene match: 13. The CDR3 nucleotides are TGTGCCAGCAGCGTTCAGGGGGCCTTCCTGCGCTATGGCTACACCTTC. Encoded protein: CASSVQGAFLRYGYTF.